This entry lists 20 T cell receptor beta chains sequenced from one sample in a study of Ad26.COV2.S vaccination and SARS-CoV-2 variants. Documented treatment: some 19 received Ad26.COV2.S at low or high dose, single or two shots; several received placebo; per-sample allocation not given. The samples were gathered on day 63 after the first injection of vaccine or placebo. This table comes from immunoSEQ multiplex PCR, and its TCRdb copy is limited to in-frame clones, with some not included. The table lists 510,000 or so clones, around nine tenths of them singletons. The sequenced sample was peripheral blood, obtained in a trial of Ad26.COV2.S vaccine versus placebo. These receptors were collected from a person aged 18-60 years who received the Ad26.COV2.S COVID-19 vaccine or a placebo.

This chain joins TRBV27 and TRBJ2-1, with TRBD2 matching over 8 bases. Germline V gives CDR1 MNHEY, CDR2 SMNVEV (reference sequence). The CDR3 is made up of 15 amino acids. The trim removed 8 bases at V and 4 bases at J, leaving 10 bases unmatched. The CDR3 sequence: CASLPSAGVYNEQFF. CDR3 coding DNA: TGTGCCAGCCTACCCTCAGCGGGAGTATACAATGAGCAGTTCTTC.

This clone turned up a few times. The chain combines TRBV10-1 with TRBJ2-7; 15 nucleotides line up with TRBD2. The germline V gene has CDR1 WNHNN and CDR2 SYGVQD (reference sequence). The CDR3 length is 18 residues. The ends lost 2 bases at V and 7 bases at J; junction bases unmatched: 12. The CDR3 DNA is TGCGCCAGCAGTGAGAGGGGACTAGCGGGAGGTCTCGTTCGAGAGCAGTACTTC. Translation gives CASSERGLAGGLVREQYF.

Here the CDR3 reads CASSDGTGQNTEAFF. The CDR3 coding sequence is TGTGCCAGCAGCGACGGGACAGGCCAGAACACTGAAGCTTTCTTT. The V and J genes are TRBV13 and TRBJ1-1, with TRBD1 matching over 8 bases. The junction had 6 bases not matched to a gene; V was cut back by 5 bases and J by 1 base. This CDR3 has 15 amino acids. CDR1 is PRHDT, CDR2 FYEKMQ, per germline (reference sequence).

The chain is built from TRBV14 and TRBJ1-4; 7 bases map to TRBD1. V shed 4 bases, J shed 0 bases, and the junction held 8 bases outside the gene matches. The CDR3 runs 17 residues. Per germline, CDR1 SGHDN and CDR2 FVKESK. CDR3 loop: CASSLWTGVTTNEKLFF. CDR3 in DNA: TGTGCCAGCAGCCTCTGGACAGGAGTAACAACTAATGAAAAACTGTTTTTT.

This chain joins TRBV27 and TRBJ2-2; the match to TRBD2 covers 10 bases. The CDR3 sequence is 17 residues long. Germline values: CDR1 MNHEY, CDR2 SMNVEV (reference sequence). With 6 bases clipped from V and 5 bases from J, the junction kept 12 bases outside the gene matches. CDR3: CASSIPRAGGGTGELFF. The CDR3 DNA reads TGTGCCAGCAGCATACCCCGAGCGGGAGGGGGGACCGGGGAGCTGTTTTTT.

In its sample, this clone was seen once. This rearrangement joins TRBV5-1 to TRBJ2-7, with TRBD2 matching over 8 bases. The CDR3 covers 16 residues. The V and J ends lost 0 bases and 2 bases, in that order; junction bases with no gene match: 7. CDR1 and CDR2 (germline): SGHRS, YFSETQ. The CDR3 region is CASSLEAPGGAYEQYF. CDR3 DNA: TGCGCCAGCAGCTTGGAAGCCCCCGGGGGGGCCTACGAGCAGTACTTC.

This clone was detected only once. The chain couples TRBV5-4 to TRBJ2-7, with a possible D match to TRBD2 (6 bases). Per the germline V gene, CDR1 is SGHNT and CDR2 is YYREEE (reference sequence). This CDR3 is built from 14 residues. V was pared by 4 bases and J by 3 bases, with 14 bases between. The DNA for the CDR3 is TGTGCCAGCAGCCGTAGCGGAAACGACTACGAGCAGTACTTC. This encodes CASSRSGNDYEQYF.

The CDR3 here is CASSPEGNYGYTF. DNA for the CDR3: TGCGCCAGCAGTCCAGAGGGGAACTATGGCTACACCTTC. The genes are TRBV4-3 and TRBJ1-2; D may be TRBD1 (5 bases). V dropped 6 bases and J dropped 2 bases, with 10 bases sitting between them. The length of the CDR3 is 13 residues. The germline CDR1 and CDR2 sequences are LGHNA and YSLEER.

The chain combines TRBV19 with TRBJ1-1; TRBD1 matches at 8 bases. Per germline, CDR1 LNHDA and CDR2 SQIVND (reference sequence). The CDR3 sequence is 14 residues long. V shed 3 bases and J 10 bases; nucleotides not matched to a gene: 10. CDR3 bases: TGTGCCAGTAGTATCCGAGGGACAGGCAGGGGAGCTTTCTTT. Translating it yields CASSIRGTGRGAFF.

This chain uses TRBV5-1 with TRBJ2-3, with D perhaps matching TRBD1 (5 bases). The V gene's germline CDR1 is SGHRS and CDR2 YFSETQ. V gave up 0 bases and J gave up 1 base, with 15 bases separating them. The CDR3 contains 17 residues. The CDR3 DNA follows: TGCGCCAGCAGCTTGGGGGATAGGGGCCCCCGCACAGATACGCAGTATTTT. Its translation is CASSLGDRGPRTDTQYF.

The rearrangement links TRBV3-1 (or the pseudogene TRBV3-2) to TRBJ1-1; D unclear. Deletions cut 4 bases from V and 6 bases from J, with 18 bases between. The V gene's germline CDR1 is LGHDT and CDR2 YNNKEL (reference sequence). CDR3 length: 15 residues. CDR3 coding DNA: TGTGCCAGCAGCCCTCGGTGGGCTGAGAGGGCTGAAGCTTTCTTT. Its translation is CASSPRWAERAEAFF.

This chain connects TRBV6-5 to TRBJ2-7; 7 bases line up with TRBD1. Trimming removed 11 bases from V and 2 bases from J; junction bases left unmatched: 9. Germline V lookup: CDR1 MNHEY, CDR2 SVGAGI. The CDR3 contains 13 residues. The CDR3 region is CASRTGPTYEQYF. CDR3 in DNA: TGTGCCTCCCGGACAGGACCAACCTACGAGCAGTACTTC.

In its sample, this clone was seen a few times. This sample also contains other DNA sequences that code for the same CDR3. The chain has TRBV29-1 and TRBJ2-5; D unclear. This CDR3 contains 10 residues. Germline CDR1 reads SQVTM; CDR2 reads ANQGSEA. The ends were cut back, 6 bases at V and 5 bases at J, with 7 bases in the middle. The CDR3 nucleotides are TGCAGCGTCGGGCAGGAGACCCAGTACTTC. It translates to CSVGQETQYF. The variable domain in full, completed from reference TRBV29-1 and TRBJ2-5, reads SAVISQKPSRDICQRGTSLTIQCQVDSQVTMMFWYRQQPGQSLTLIATANQGSEATYESGFVIDKFPISRPNLTFSTLTVSNMSPEDSSIYLCSVGQETQYFGPGTRLLVL.

The V and J genes are TRBV27 and TRBJ2-1; 9 bases map to TRBD2. Germline CDR1 reads MNHEY; CDR2 reads SMNVEV (reference sequence). The trim removed 6 bases at V and 7 bases at J, leaving 7 bases unmatched. The CDR3 contains 14 residues. The CDR3 reads CASRRAGGPNEQFF. The CDR3 region has the DNA TGTGCCAGCAGGCGAGCGGGAGGCCCGAATGAGCAGTTCTTC.

This chain joins TRBV11-3 and TRBJ2-7; 9 bases are a match to TRBD2. Germline V CDR1 and CDR2: SGHNT, YENEEA. Trimming took 0 bases from V and 4 from J; bases not matched to a gene: 13. This CDR3 is 18 amino acids long. The chain's CDR3 is CASSLEPWLAGPNYEQYF. DNA for the CDR3: TGTGCCAGCAGCTTAGAACCTTGGCTAGCGGGACCCAATTACGAGCAGTACTTC.

V gene TRBV7-3 combines with J gene TRBJ2-2, with 8 bases fitting TRBD2. This CDR3 has 15 amino acids. V lost 5 bases to trimming and J lost 3 bases; unmatched junction nucleotides: 5. Germline CDR1 SGHTA, CDR2 FQGTGA. The DNA for the CDR3 is TGTGCCAGCAGCAGCGGGAGAGGGGACACCGGGGAGCTGTTTTTT. Translated: CASSSGRGDTGELFF.

This clone was found once. The chain has TRBV11-1 and TRBJ2-7, with 7 bases identical to TRBD2. J gave up 6 bases and V 5 bases, and 13 bases lay outside the gene matches. The CDR3 loop spans 15 amino acids. Germline V CDR1 and CDR2: SGHAT, FQDESV (reference sequence). The chain's CDR3 is CASSPYGGSVSEQYF. CDR3 coding DNA: TGTGCCAGCAGCCCCTACGGGGGGTCCGTGAGCGAGCAGTACTTC.

The chain uses TRBV27 and TRBJ1-3; 9 nucleotides agree with TRBD1. V was clipped by 5 bases and J by 0 bases; unmatched bases: 11. Germline V CDR1 and CDR2: MNHEY, SMNVEV (reference sequence). The CDR3 loop spans 18 amino acids. CDR3 sequence reads: CASSLRGTGLLSGNTIYF. CDR3 DNA: TGTGCCAGCAGTCTCAGGGGGACAGGGCTTCTCTCTGGAAACACCATATATTTT.

The chain carries TRBV7-2 and TRBJ2-1; TRBD1 aligns across 10 bases. The CDR3 consists of 16 residues. The germline V gene encodes CDR1 SGHTA and CDR2 FQGNSA. Germline trimming cut 1 base from V and 4 bases from J; bases unmatched to any gene: 4. CDR3 in DNA: TGTGCCAGCAGCTTAGGGGGGACAGGGGTATACAATGAGCAGTTCTTC. Amino acid sequence: CASSLGGTGVYNEQFF.

The count of this clone is one. V gene TRBV11-2 combines with J gene TRBJ1-5, with a weak D call TRBD1 (6 bases). This CDR3 contains 13 residues. CDR1 and CDR2 (germline): SGHAT, FQNNGV. Between the trimmed V and J ends, which lost 0 bases and 9 bases, there was a span of 9 bases. The CDR3 is CASSLDGGAPQHF. CDR3 DNA: TGTGCCAGCAGCTTAGATGGGGGGGCGCCCCAGCATTTT.